These 20 T cell receptor beta chains originate from one sample sequenced in a study of cytomegalovirus exposure and HLA in healthy donors. With 60 Vbeta and 13 Jbeta primers, the PCR was carried out. Produced via immunoSEQ multiplex PCR; TCRdb's table is partial and in-frame only. This table has some 150,000 clones, around 64% appearing once. The material sequenced was PBMCs. The receptors were gathered from a woman under 40 in good health and CMV-seronegative.

The rearrangement links TRBV4-3 to TRBJ2-7; a possible D gene is TRBD2 (6 bases). Per the germline V gene, CDR1 is LGHNA and CDR2 is YSLEER. The CDR3 totals 14 residues. With 0 bases removed from V and 7 bases from J, the gap between germline ends came to 13 bases. CDR3 coding DNA: TGCGCCAGCAGCCAAGATCGGGGACGGGGGGAGCAGTACTTC. Its translation is CASSQDRGRGEQYF.

The chain combines TRBV7-2 with TRBJ2-7; TRBD2 matches 10 bases. The CDR3 is 16 amino acids. The ends lost 0 bases at V and 4 bases at J; junction bases unmatched: 6. CDR1 is SGHTA and CDR2 is FQGNSA in the germline V gene. The CDR3: CASSLAASGGSYEQYF. The CDR3 nucleotides read TGTGCCAGCAGCTTAGCGGCTAGCGGGGGCTCGTACGAGCAGTACTTC.

This chain connects TRBV7-2 to TRBJ1-4, with 7 bases identical to TRBD1. CDR1 SGHTA and CDR2 FQGNSA come from the germline V gene. Trimming took 5 bases from V and 5 from J; bases not matched to a gene: 8. The CDR3 loop spans 15 amino acids. For the CDR3, the DNA is TGTGCCAGCAGCCCTACCGGGACAGAAAATGAAAAACTGTTTTTT. It codes for CASSPTGTENEKLFF.

This clone was detected a few times. The chain combines TRBV28 with TRBJ2-5, with 11 bases identical to TRBD2. With V trimmed by 4 bases and J by 7 bases, 8 bases remained unmatched. The CDR3 runs 15 residues. Germline CDR1 reads MDHEN; CDR2 reads SYDVKM. This CDR3 is CASSSQGSGRVTQYF. CDR3 coding DNA: TGTGCCAGCAGTTCCCAGGGTAGCGGGAGGGTGACCCAGTACTTC.

This rearrangement joins TRBV25-1 to TRBJ1-4; 9 bases are shared with TRBD1. Trimming at V came to 6 bases and at J to 1 base, leaving 12 bases not matched to a gene. Germline V CDR1 and CDR2: MGHDK, SYGVNS. The CDR3 is 18 amino acids. CDR3 loop: CASRGTHRGRRTNEKLFF. DNA for the CDR3: TGTGCCAGCAGGGGGACCCACAGGGGGCGCAGAACTAATGAAAAACTGTTTTTT.

This clone was counted between two and nine times. One end of the junction varies from germline; a read error may be responsible. The chain has TRBV7-9 and TRBJ2-7; TRBD2 aligns across 8 bases. CDR3 size: 16 residues. Germline values: CDR1 SEHNR, CDR2 FQNEAQ (reference sequence). This CDR3 reads CSSSLMGLGVFHEQYF. In nucleotides, the CDR3 is TGTTCCAGCAGCTTAATGGGACTAGGGGTATTCCACGAGCAGTACTTC.

Only a few counts were recorded for this clone. The rearrangement joins TRBV7-9 to TRBJ2-5, with 7 bases identical to TRBD1. The J call may be faulty, since TRBJ2-7 better matches the DNA end. The CDR3 extends over 13 amino acids. Germline CDR1 and CDR2: SEHNR and FQNEAQ (reference sequence). CDR3 in DNA: TGTGCCAGCAGCGTGACAGGGACCTACGAGCAGTACTTC. Protein product: CASSVTGTYEQYF.

This chain joins TRBV7-8 and TRBJ2-3; 10 bases line up with TRBD2. Losses at the gene ends were 4 bases for V and 5 bases for J; bases not matched to a gene: 6. Germline CDR1 reads SGHVS; CDR2 reads FQNEAQ. The CDR3 has 15 residues. CDR3 in amino acids: CASSSEREGLDTQYF. Here the CDR3 DNA reads TGTGCCAGCAGCTCCGAGCGGGAGGGACTAGATACGCAGTATTTT.

This clone was picked up a small number of times. This chain uses TRBV4-3 with TRBJ1-1; tentatively, D is TRBD1 (6 bases). V was cut by 1 base and J by 2 bases, with 11 bases left in between. The CDR3 is 15 residues long. CDR1 and CDR2 from the germline V gene are LGHNA and YSLEER. CDR3 nucleotides: TGCGCCAGCAGCCAAGCCGGACAGTCAAACACTGAAGCTTTCTTT. Amino acids: CASSQAGQSNTEAFF.

V usage is TRBV5-1 and J usage is TRBJ1-5, with D possibly matching TRBD1 (5 bases). Trimming removed 3 bases from V and 5 bases from J, with 12 bases in between. Germline values: CDR1 SGHRS, CDR2 YFSETQ. CDR3 length: 14 residues. The CDR3, as DNA: TGCGCCAGCAGCTCTGGAGGGGTAGATCAGCCCCAGCATTTT. Its translation is CASSSGGVDQPQHF.

J is TRBJ2-1 and V is TRBV11-2; 10 positions agree with TRBD2. CDR1 is SGHAT, CDR2 FQNNGV, per germline. The CDR3 is 15 residues long. J was trimmed by 6 bases and V by 2 bases; bases with no gene match: 4. DNA of the CDR3: TGTGCCAGCAGCTTAACTAGCGGGGCCTCCAATGAGCAGTTCTTC. Encoded protein: CASSLTSGASNEQFF.

This clone has a handful of counts. The chain couples TRBV18 to TRBJ1-5, with 11 nucleotides matching TRBD1. The CDR3 totals 15 residues. V lost 3 bases, J lost 5 bases, and 3 bases stayed unmatched. Germline V gene data show CDR1 as KGHSH and CDR2 as LQKENI. The CDR3 DNA follows: TGTGCCAGCTCACCCGGACAGGGGGCCGATCAGCCCCAGCATTTT. Amino acid sequence: CASSPGQGADQPQHF.

V usage is TRBV11-3 and J usage is TRBJ2-2; the D is unclear. The CDR3 runs to 12 residues. In germline, CDR1 is SGHNT, CDR2 YENEEA. With 5 bases removed from V and 8 bases from J, the gap between germline ends came to 9 bases. The CDR3 region is CASSEIRGELFF. The CDR3 DNA reads as TGTGCCAGCAGCGAAATCAGGGGGGAGCTGTTTTTT.

The chain carries TRBV2 and TRBJ2-3; 9 positions agree with TRBD2. The CDR3 totals 14 residues. The J segment lost 5 bases and the V segment lost 8 bases, leaving 8 bases of the junction unmatched. Germline V CDR1 and CDR2: SNHLY, FYNNEI. The CDR3 loop is CASGWTSEGDTQYF. The CDR3 DNA reads as TGTGCCAGCGGATGGACTAGCGAGGGAGATACGCAGTATTTT.

This clone was observed a handful of times. The chain employs TRBV7-3 and TRBJ2-1; perhaps TRBD2 as D (5 bases). The CDR3 is made up of 15 amino acids. Germline assignment: CDR1 SGHTA and CDR2 FQGTGA. V was cut by 1 base and J by 4 bases, with 11 bases left in between. In DNA form, the CDR3 reads TGTGCCAGCAGCTTAAACGGGGTGTCGTACAATGAGCAGTTCTTC. This gives the protein CASSLNGVSYNEQFF. Based on the CDR3 plus reference TRBV7-3 and TRBJ2-1, the full variable domain is GAGVSQTPSNKVTEKGKYVELRCDPISGHTALYWYRQSLGQGPEFLIYFQGTGAADDSGLPNDRFFAVRPEGSVSTLKIQRTERGDSAVYLCASSLNGVSYNEQFFGPGTRLTVL.

This clone turned up a few times. The chain joins TRBV5-8 to TRBJ1-1; the D gene is possibly TRBD1 (5 bases). From germline, CDR1 is SGHTS and CDR2 YDEGEE. Trimming took 9 bases from V and 4 from J, leaving 19 bases between them. The length of the CDR3 is 14 residues. The CDR3 bases are TGTGCCAACTACAGGTCATCGGTTGGCACTGAAGCTTTCTTT. It yields the protein CANYRSSVGTEAFF.

The chain recombines TRBV20-1 with TRBJ1-1; D might be TRBD1 (5 bases). V was cut by 6 bases and J by 7 bases, with 9 bases left in between. Per the germline V gene, CDR1 is DFQATT and CDR2 is SNEGSKA (reference sequence). The CDR3 is 10 residues long. CDR3 in DNA: TGCAGTGCCCCCAGGGTTGAAGCTTTCTTT. Translation: CSAPRVEAFF.

This chain joins TRBV5-1 and TRBJ2-3; maybe TRBD1 (6 bases). This CDR3 has 14 residues. Between the trimmed V and J ends, which lost 5 bases and 2 bases, there was a span of 12 bases. Germline CDR1 SGHRS, CDR2 YFSETQ. In DNA form, the CDR3 reads TGCGCCAGCAGTTTCGACAGGCCCACAGATACGCAGTATTTT. Its translation is CASSFDRPTDTQYF. Full variable domain (missing parts from reference TRBV5-1 and TRBJ2-3): KAGVTQTPRYLIKTRGQQVTLSCSPISGHRSVSWYQQTPGQGLQFLFEYFSETQRNKGNFPGRFSGRQFSNSRSEMNVSTLELGDSALYLCASSFDRPTDTQYFGPGTRLTVL.

V usage is TRBV6-5 and J usage is TRBJ2-1; 7 bases are a match to TRBD2. This CDR3 region has 15 residues. Germline V CDR1 and CDR2: MNHEY, SVGAGI. The junction had 6 bases not matched to a gene; V was cut back by 2 bases and J by 5 bases. The CDR3 DNA sequence: TGTGCCAGCAGTTACGGTGCGGGAGAGGACAATGAGCAGTTCTTC. Amino acid sequence: CASSYGAGEDNEQFF.

This clone was seen a handful of times. The genes are TRBV5-6 and TRBJ1-5; 7 bases agree with TRBD1. V was clipped by 2 bases and J by 5 bases; unmatched bases: 4. CDR3 size: 14 residues. CDR1 is SGHDT, CDR2 YYEEEE, per germline. The CDR3 loop is CASSLQGIDQPQHF. DNA for the CDR3: TGTGCCAGCAGCTTACAGGGGATCGATCAGCCCCAGCATTTT.